The 7 T cell receptor beta chains reported below all come from one sample, sequenced in a study of T-cell memory formation after mild COVID-19. TCRdb reprocessed the 5' RACE reads with MiXCR, giving one entry per CDR3 protein. The repertoire includes 530,000 or so distinct CDR3 sequences, roughly 17% of them detected once, and about 8.1% sits in the top ten. The sequenced sample was PBMCs or a T cell subset sorted from them (not recorded which). These receptors were taken from an adult woman who had mild COVID-19 (a few samples of this study predate the infection). Cell type and time point are not known.

This clonotype has a count of ten or more. This chain joins TRBV5-5 and TRBJ2-5; D is ambiguous. Germline loops: CDR1 SGHKS, CDR2 YYEKEE (reference sequence). The CDR3 runs 14 residues. Trimming cost V 2 bases and J 5 bases, with 13 bases left between them. CDR3 amino acids: CASSFLQKEETQYF. CDR3 DNA sequence: TGTGCCAGCAGCTTTCTGCAGAAGGAGGAGACCCAGTACTTC.

The V call is TRBV2, the J call TRBJ2-2, with TRBD2 as a possible D gene (6 bases). Trimming pared 5 bases from V and 7 bases from J, leaving 17 bases between. The CDR3 totals 15 residues. The germline CDR1 and CDR2 sequences are SNHLY and FYNNEI. CDR3 residues: CASSQGSARDGELFF. CDR3 DNA: TGTGCCAGCAGTCAAGGTTCCGCGCGGGACGGGGAGCTGTTTTTT. The entire variable domain, with the rest obtained from reference TRBV2 and TRBJ2-2, is as follows: EPEVTQTPSHQVTQMGQEVILRCVPISNHLYFYWYRQILGQKVEFLVSFYNNEISEKSEIFDDQFSVERPDGSNFTLKIRSTKLEDSAMYFCASSQGSARDGELFFGEGSRLTVL.

This clonotype was observed a handful of times. The V gene is TRBV5-4, the J gene TRBJ2-3; D possibly corresponds to TRBD1 (6 bases). The length of the CDR3 is 15 residues. The ends were cut back, 4 bases at V and 0 bases at J, with 12 bases in the middle. The germline gives CDR1 SGHNT, CDR2 YYREEE (reference sequence). The CDR3: CASSVTGTSTDTQYF. CDR3 in DNA: TGTGCCAGCAGCGTAACAGGGACGAGCACAGATACGCAGTATTTT.

For this clonotype: One end of the junction varies from germline; a read error may be responsible. The chain employs TRBV30 and TRBJ1-2; the D gene is possibly TRBD1 (6 bases). Germline V gene sequence: CDR1 GTSNPN, CDR2 SVGIG (reference sequence). The CDR3 is made up of 11 amino acids. The CDR3 sequence is CAWGWGRSALF. DNA for the CDR3: TGTGCCTGGGGTTGGGGGCGGAGTGCTCTCTTC.

This clonotype was seen more than once but under ten times. The chain has TRBV24-1 and TRBJ2-1; D is possibly TRBD1 (6 bases). The CDR3 is 15 residues long. Trimming cost V 5 bases and J 7 bases, with 17 bases left between them. Germline CDR1 is KGHDR and CDR2 is SFDVKD. CDR3 protein: CATSVASDSQNEQFF. CDR3 DNA sequence: TGTGCCACCAGTGTAGCTTCGGACAGTCAAAATGAGCAGTTCTTC.

This clonotype was picked up a small number of times. The chain combines TRBV29-1 with TRBJ1-2; a weak D match, TRBD1 (5 bases). The CDR3 runs 18 residues. V lost 3 bases to trimming and J lost 3 bases, with 26 bases between them. Germline V gives CDR1 SQVTM, CDR2 ANQGSEA. In nucleotides, the CDR3 is TGCAGCGTTGAGCCTGGGACCCTTTCCGGGATGGGGGACTATGGCTACACCTTC. Protein: CSVEPGTLSGMGDYGYTF. Based on the CDR3 plus reference TRBV29-1 and TRBJ1-2, the full variable domain is SAVISQKPSRDICQRGTSLTIQCQVDSQVTMMFWYRQQPGQSLTLIATANQGSEATYESGFVIDKFPISRPNLTFSTLTVSNMSPEDSSIYLCSVEPGTLSGMGDYGYTFGSGTRLTVV.

The genes are TRBV11-2 and TRBJ2-7; 8 bases map to TRBD1. Looked up from germline, CDR1 is SGHAT and CDR2 is FQNNGV. With V trimmed by 4 bases and J by 5 bases, 7 bases remained unmatched. The CDR3 is made up of 14 amino acids. This CDR3 reads CASSWPGGSDEQYF. CDR3 bases: TGTGCCAGCAGCTGGCCAGGGGGCAGCGACGAGCAGTACTTC.